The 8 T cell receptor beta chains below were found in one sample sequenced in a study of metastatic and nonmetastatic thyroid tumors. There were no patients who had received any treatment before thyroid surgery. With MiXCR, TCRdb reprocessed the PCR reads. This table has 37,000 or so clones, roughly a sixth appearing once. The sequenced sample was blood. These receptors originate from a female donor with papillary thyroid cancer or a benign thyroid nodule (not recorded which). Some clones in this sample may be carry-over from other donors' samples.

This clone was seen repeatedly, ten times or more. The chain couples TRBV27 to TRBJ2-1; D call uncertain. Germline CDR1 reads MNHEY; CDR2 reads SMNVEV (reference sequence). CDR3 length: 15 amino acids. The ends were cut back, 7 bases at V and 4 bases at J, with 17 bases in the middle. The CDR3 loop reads CASTRPPVNYNEQFF. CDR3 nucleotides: TGTGCCAGCACCCGCCCGCCGGTAAATTACAATGAGCAGTTCTTC.

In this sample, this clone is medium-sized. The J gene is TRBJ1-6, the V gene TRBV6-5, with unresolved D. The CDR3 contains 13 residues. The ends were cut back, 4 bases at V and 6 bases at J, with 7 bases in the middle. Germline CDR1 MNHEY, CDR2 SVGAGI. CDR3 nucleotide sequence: TGTGCCAGCAGTTCAATGAGTAATTCACCCCTCCACTTT. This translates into CASSSMSNSPLHF.

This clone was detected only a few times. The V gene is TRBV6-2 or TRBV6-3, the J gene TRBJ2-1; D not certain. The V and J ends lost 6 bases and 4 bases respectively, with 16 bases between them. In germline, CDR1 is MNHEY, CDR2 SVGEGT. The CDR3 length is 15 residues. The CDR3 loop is CASSYTEQQYNEQFF. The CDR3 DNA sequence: TGTGCCAGCAGCTATACAGAGCAGCAATACAATGAGCAGTTCTTC.

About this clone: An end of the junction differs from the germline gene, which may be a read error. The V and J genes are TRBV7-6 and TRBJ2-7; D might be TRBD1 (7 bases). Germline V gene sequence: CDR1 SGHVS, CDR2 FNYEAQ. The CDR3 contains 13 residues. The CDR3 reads CVSSTRAGGEQYF. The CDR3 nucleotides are TGTGTCAGCAGCACTAGAGCAGGGGGGGAGCAGTACTTC.

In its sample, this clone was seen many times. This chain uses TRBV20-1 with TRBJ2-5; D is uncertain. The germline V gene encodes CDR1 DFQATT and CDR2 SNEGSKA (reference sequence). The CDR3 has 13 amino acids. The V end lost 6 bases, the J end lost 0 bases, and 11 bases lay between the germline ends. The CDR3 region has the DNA TGCAGTGCCGGTGGATTATACCAAGAGACCCAGTACTTC. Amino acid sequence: CSAGGLYQETQYF.

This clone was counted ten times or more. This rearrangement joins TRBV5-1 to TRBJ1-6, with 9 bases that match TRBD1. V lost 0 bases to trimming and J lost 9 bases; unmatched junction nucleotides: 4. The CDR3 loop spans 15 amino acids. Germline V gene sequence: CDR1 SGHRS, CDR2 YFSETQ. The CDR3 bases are TGCGCCAGCAGCTTGGGGACAGGGGCAGGTTCACCCCTCCACTTT. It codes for CASSLGTGAGSPLHF.

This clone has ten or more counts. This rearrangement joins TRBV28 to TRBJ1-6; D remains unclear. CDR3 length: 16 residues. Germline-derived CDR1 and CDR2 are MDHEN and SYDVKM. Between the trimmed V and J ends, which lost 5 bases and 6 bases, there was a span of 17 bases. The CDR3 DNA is TGTGCCAGCAGTCCGGACCTCACCCAACCTAATTCACCCCTCCACTTT. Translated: CASSPDLTQPNSPLHF. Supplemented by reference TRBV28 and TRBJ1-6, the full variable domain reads DVKVTQSSRYLVKRTGEKVFLECVQDMDHENMFWYRQDPGLGLRLIYFSYDVKMKEKGDIPEGYSVSREKKERFSLILESASTNQTSMYLCASSPDLTQPNSPLHFGNGTRLTVT.

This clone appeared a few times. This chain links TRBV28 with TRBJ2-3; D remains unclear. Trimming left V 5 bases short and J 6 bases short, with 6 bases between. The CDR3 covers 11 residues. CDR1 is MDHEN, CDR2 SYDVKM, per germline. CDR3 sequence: CASSMSDTQYF. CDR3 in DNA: TGTGCCAGCAGTATGTCGGATACGCAGTATTTT. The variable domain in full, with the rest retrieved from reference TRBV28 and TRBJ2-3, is DVKVTQSSRYLVKRTGEKVFLECVQDMDHENMFWYRQDPGLGLRLIYFSYDVKMKEKGDIPEGYSVSREKKERFSLILESASTNQTSMYLCASSMSDTQYFGPGTRLTVL.